A selection of T cell receptor beta chains follows, all from one sample in a study of T cell responses to AZD1222 COVID-19 vaccine. The protocol was immunoSEQ multiplex PCR, while the TCRdb copy is restricted to in-frame clones and leaves out a portion. The sample lists around 130,000 clones, just over 85% seen once, with approximately 8% in the top ten. The material was peripheral blood, obtained on day 0 of AZD1222 vaccination. The source of these receptors is an adult in good health. The CDR3 runs from the conserved cysteine through the conserved F or W. The D gene is left open where the match is weak. Size values are once, few and many counts, or a class for expanded clones, and some rows have none.

abundance,d_gene,v_gene,j_gene,CDR3aa,CDR3nt
NA,TRBD1,TRBV10-3,TRBJ2-1,CAISESRTGVNEQFF,TGTGCCATCAGTGAGTCGCGGACAGGGGTCAATGAGCAGTTCTTC
NA,NA,TRBV19,TRBJ1-5,CASVFGFGQPQHF,TGTGCCAGTGTATTTGGGTTTGGTCAGCCCCAGCATTTT
NA,TRBD2,TRBV19,TRBJ2-7,CASSIIFGSGTSYTQQYF,TGTGCCAGTAGTATAATTTTCGGTAGCGGGACTTCTTATACCCAGCAGTACTTC
NA,TRBD2,TRBV2,TRBJ2-7,CASSEGTGLAGGRQYF,TGTGCCAGCAGTGAAGGGACGGGACTAGCGGGAGGGAGGCAGTACTTC
NA,TRBD2,TRBV14,TRBJ2-7,CASSQDGTGGPAYEQYF,TGTGCCAGCAGCCAAGATGGAACGGGAGGGCCCGCCTACGAGCAGTACTTC
NA,NA,TRBV12-3/TRBV12-4,TRBJ1-4,CASSPYNEKLFF,TGTGCCAGCAGTCCCTATAATGAAAAACTGTTTTTT
NA,NA,TRBV18,TRBJ1-5,CASSPGLGEPQHF,TGTGCCAGCTCACCAGGGCTTGGTGAGCCCCAGCATTTT
once,TRBD1,TRBV9,TRBJ2-7,CASSVTPGQGGEQYF,TGTGCCAGCAGCGTAACCCCGGGACAGGGCGGCGAGCAGTACTTC
few,TRBD1,TRBV7-2,TRBJ2-3,CASSPRQGGSTDTQYF,TGTGCCAGCAGCCCTCGACAGGGTGGGAGCACAGATACGCAGTATTTT
NA,TRBD2,TRBV7-2,TRBJ2-7,CASSLEGGGAYEQYF,TGTGCCAGCAGCTTAGAGGGCGGGGGAGCCTACGAGCAGTACTTC
once,TRBD1,TRBV20-1,TRBJ2-1,CSAIEGASYNEQFF,TGCAGTGCTATTGAGGGGGCCTCCTACAATGAGCAGTTCTTC